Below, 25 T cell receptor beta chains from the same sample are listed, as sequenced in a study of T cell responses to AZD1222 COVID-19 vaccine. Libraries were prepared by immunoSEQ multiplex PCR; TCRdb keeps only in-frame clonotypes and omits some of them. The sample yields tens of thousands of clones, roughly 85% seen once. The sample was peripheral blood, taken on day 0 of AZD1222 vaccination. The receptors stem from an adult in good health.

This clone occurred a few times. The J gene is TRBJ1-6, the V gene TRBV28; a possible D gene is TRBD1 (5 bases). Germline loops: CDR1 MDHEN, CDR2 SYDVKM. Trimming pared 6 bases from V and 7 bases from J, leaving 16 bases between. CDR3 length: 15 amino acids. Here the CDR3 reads CASSLPQGRNSPLHF. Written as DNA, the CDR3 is TGTGCCAGCAGCCTTCCTCAGGGCCGCAATTCACCCCTCCACTTT.

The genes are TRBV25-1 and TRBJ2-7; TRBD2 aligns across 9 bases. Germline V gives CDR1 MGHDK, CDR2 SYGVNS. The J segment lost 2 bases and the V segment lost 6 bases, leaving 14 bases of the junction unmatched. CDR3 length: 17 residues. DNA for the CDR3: TGTGCCAGCAGCTCCTCTAGCGGGAATCTCGCAACCTACGAGCAGTACTTC. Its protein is CASSSSSGNLATYEQYF.

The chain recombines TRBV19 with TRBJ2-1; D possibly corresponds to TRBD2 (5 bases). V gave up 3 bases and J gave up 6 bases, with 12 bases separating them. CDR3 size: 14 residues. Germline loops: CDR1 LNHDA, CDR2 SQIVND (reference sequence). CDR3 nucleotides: TGTGCCAGTAGTATGAGGGCAGGAGGCAATGAGCAGTTCTTC. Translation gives CASSMRAGGNEQFF.

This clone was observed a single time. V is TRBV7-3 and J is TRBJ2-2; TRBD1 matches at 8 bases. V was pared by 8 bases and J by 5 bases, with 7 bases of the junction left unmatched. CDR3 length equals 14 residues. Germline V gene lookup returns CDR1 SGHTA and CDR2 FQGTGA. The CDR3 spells CASGDRGSTGELFF. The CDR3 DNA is TGTGCCAGCGGAGACAGGGGTAGTACCGGGGAGCTGTTTTTT.

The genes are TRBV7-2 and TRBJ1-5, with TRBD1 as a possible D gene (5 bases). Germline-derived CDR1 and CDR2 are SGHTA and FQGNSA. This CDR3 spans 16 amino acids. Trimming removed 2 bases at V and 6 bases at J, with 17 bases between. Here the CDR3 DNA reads TGTGCCAGCAGCTTATCGTACAGGACAACCACTCAGCCCCAGCATTTT. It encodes CASSLSYRTTTQPQHF.

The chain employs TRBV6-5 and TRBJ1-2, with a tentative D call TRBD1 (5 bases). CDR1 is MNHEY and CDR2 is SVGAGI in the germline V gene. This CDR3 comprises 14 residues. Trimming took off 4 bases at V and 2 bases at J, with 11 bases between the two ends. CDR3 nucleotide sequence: TGTGCCAGCAGTTCGAGCAGGGAAAACTATGGCTACACCTTC. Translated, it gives CASSSSRENYGYTF.

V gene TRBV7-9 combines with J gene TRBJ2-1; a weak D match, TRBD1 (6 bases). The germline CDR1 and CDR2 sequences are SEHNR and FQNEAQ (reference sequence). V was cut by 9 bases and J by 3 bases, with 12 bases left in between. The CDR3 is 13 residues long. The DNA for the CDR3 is TGTGCCAGGTCGGGACACGACTACAATGAGCAGTTCTTC. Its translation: CARSGHDYNEQFF.

CDR3 DNA sequence: TGTGCCAGCAGCTTGGAGGGGGGACCACAGTTCTTC. Translated: CASSLEGGPQFF. The rearrangement joins TRBV5-8 to TRBJ2-1; D assignment may be TRBD1 or TRBD2 (6 bases each). The germline CDR1 and CDR2 sequences are SGHTS and YDEGEE. V lost 0 bases to trimming and J lost 13 bases, with 11 bases between them. This CDR3 has 12 residues.

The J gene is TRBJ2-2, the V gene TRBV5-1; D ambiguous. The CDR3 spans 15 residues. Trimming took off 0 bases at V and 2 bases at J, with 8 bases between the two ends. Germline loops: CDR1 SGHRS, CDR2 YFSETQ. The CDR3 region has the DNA TGCGCCAGCAGCTTGGCCGTGGGTAACACCGGGGAGCTGTTTTTT. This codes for CASSLAVGNTGELFF.

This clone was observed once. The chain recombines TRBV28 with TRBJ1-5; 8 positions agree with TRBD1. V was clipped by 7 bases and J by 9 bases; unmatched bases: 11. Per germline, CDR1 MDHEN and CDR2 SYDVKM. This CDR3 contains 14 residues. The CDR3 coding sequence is TGTGCCAGCAATCCCGTAACGGGGACAGGGCCCCAGCATTTT. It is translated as CASNPVTGTGPQHF.

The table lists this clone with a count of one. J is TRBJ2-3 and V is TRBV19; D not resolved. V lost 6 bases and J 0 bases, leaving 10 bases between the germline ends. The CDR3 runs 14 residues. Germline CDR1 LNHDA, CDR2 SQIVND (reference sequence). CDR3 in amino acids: CASRDGPSTDTQYF. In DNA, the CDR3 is TGTGCCAGTAGGGACGGACCTAGCACAGATACGCAGTATTTT.

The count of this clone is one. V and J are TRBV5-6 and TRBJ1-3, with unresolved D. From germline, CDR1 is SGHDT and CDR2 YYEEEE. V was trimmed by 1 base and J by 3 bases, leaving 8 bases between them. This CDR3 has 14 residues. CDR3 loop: CASSLTGYGNTIYF. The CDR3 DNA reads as TGTGCCAGCAGCTTGACGGGGTATGGAAACACCATATATTTT. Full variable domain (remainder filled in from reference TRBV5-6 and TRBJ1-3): DAGVTQSPTHLIKTRGQQVTLRCSPKSGHDTVSWYQQALGQGPQFIFQYYEEEERQRGNFPDRFSGHQFPNYSSELNVNALLLGDSALYLCASSLTGYGNTIYFGEGSWLTVV.

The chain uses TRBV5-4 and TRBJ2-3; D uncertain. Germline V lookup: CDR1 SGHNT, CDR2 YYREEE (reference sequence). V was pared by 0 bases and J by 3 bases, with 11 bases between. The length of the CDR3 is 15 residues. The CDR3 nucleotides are TGTGCCAGCAGCTTGGGTGGTAGGGCTACAGATACGCAGTATTTT. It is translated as CASSLGGRATDTQYF.

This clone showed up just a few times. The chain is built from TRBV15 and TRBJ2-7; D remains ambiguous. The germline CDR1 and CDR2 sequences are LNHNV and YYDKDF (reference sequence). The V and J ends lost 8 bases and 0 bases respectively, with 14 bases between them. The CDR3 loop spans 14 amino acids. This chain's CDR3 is CATASLYSSYEQYF. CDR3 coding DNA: TGTGCCACCGCCTCGCTTTATAGCTCCTACGAGCAGTACTTC.

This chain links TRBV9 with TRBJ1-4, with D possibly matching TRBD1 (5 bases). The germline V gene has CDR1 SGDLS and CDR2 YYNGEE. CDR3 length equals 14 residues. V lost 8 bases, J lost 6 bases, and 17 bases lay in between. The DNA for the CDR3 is TGTGCCAGTGGCGAGGGGTTGGGACATGAAAAACTGTTTTTT. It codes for CASGEGLGHEKLFF.

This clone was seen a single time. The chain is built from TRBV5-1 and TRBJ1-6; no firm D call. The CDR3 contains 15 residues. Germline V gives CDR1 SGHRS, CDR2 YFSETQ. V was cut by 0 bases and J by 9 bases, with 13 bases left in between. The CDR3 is CASSLELGMASPLHF. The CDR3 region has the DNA TGCGCCAGCAGCTTGGAGTTAGGGATGGCTTCACCCCTCCACTTT.

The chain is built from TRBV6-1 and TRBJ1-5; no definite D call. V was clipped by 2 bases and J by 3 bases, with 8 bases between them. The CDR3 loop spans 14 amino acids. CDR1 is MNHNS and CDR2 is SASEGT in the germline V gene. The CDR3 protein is CASSELGINQPQHF. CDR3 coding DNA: TGTGCCAGCAGTGAACTGGGTATCAATCAGCCCCAGCATTTT.

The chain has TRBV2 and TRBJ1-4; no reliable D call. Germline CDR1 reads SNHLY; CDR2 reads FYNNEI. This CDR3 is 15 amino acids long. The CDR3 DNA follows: TGTGCATGCCCAAGAAGGACCGCAACTAATGAAAAACTGTTTTTT. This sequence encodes CACPRRTATNEKLFF.

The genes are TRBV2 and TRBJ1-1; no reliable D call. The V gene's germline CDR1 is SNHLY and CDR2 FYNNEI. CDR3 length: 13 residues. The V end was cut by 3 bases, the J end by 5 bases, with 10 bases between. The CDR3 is CASSDEGRTEAFF. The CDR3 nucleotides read TGTGCCAGCAGTGATGAAGGGCGAACTGAAGCTTTCTTT.

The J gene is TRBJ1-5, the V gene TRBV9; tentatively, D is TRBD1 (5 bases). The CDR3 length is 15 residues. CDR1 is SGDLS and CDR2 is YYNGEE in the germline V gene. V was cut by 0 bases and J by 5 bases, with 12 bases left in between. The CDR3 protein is CASSVGGGTDQPQHF. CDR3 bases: TGTGCCAGCAGCGTAGGGGGGGGTACGGATCAGCCCCAGCATTTT.

For the CDR3, the DNA is TGTGCCATCAGTGAGTCAATCCCGGGACAGGGATCAGAGACCCAGTACTTC. Amino acids: CAISESIPGQGSETQYF. The chain has TRBV10-3 and TRBJ2-5, with 9 bases that match TRBD1. The CDR3 has 17 amino acids. CDR1 is ENHRY and CDR2 is SYGVKD in the germline V gene. Trimming took 0 bases from V and 4 from J; bases not matched to a gene: 9.

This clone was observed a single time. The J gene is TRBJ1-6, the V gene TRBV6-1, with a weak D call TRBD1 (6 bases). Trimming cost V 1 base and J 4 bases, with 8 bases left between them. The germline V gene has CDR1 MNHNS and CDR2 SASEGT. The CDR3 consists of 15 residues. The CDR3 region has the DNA TGTGCCAGCAGTGAAGAGGACAGTTATAATTCACCCCTCCACTTT. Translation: CASSEEDSYNSPLHF.

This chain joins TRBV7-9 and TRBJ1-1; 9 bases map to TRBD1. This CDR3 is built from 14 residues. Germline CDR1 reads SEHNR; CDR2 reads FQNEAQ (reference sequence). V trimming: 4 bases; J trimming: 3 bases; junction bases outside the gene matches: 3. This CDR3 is CASSWTGDHTEAFF. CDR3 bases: TGTGCCAGCAGCTGGACAGGGGACCACACTGAAGCTTTCTTT.

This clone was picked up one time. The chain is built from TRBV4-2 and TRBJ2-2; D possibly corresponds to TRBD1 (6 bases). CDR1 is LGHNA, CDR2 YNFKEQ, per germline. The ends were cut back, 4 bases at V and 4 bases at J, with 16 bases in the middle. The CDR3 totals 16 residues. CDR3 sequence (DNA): TGTGCCAGCAGCCTACAGGGCCGCCGGCTCACCGGGGAGCTGTTTTTT. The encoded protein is CASSLQGRRLTGELFF.

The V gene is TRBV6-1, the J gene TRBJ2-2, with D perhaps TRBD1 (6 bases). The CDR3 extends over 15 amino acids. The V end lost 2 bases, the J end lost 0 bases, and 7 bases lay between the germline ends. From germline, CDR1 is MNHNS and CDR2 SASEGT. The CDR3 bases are TGTGCCAGCAGTGAAAAGGGGGCGAACACCGGGGAGCTGTTTTTT. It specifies CASSEKGANTGELFF.